Below, 16 T cell receptor beta chains from the same sample are listed, as sequenced in a study of molecular identifiers for immune sequencing clone quantification (dated by TCRdb to the late 2010s). Libraries were constructed by PCR. TCRdb records Illumina HiSeq 4000 as the sequencer. Through fastp at Q25 and MiXCR, TCRdb rebuilt clones from the public reads, retaining in-frame beta chains. Records with the same CDR3 protein are collapsed into one entry carrying the most frequent genes and DNA. For this sample the table gives approximately 550,000 distinct CDR3 sequences, of which about 21% were detected only once. The ten most abundant clones make up around 0.86% of the sample. Sample: naive CD8+ T cells from blood, with Jurkat cell RNA spiked in. Per the publication, the cell subset or site label means: FACS-sorted CD8+CD4-CCR7+CD45RA+ naive T cells. These receptors all come from a human donor in good health. Some libraries in this study had Jurkat cell RNA spiked in.

The table lists this clonotype with a few counts. The chain uses TRBV5-4 and TRBJ2-3; TRBD2 matches 14 bases. J gave up 1 base and V 4 bases, and 8 bases lay outside the gene matches. The CDR3 loop spans 18 amino acids. Germline CDR1 reads SGHNT; CDR2 reads YYREEE (reference sequence). CDR3 protein: CASSQGLAGVIGTDTQYF. The CDR3 DNA follows: TGTGCCAGCAGCCAGGGACTAGCGGGAGTGATCGGCACAGATACGCAGTATTTT.

The chain combines TRBV19 with TRBJ1-6; 9 nucleotides align to TRBD1. V lost 7 bases to trimming and J lost 8 bases; unmatched junction nucleotides: 12. This CDR3 spans 16 amino acids. Germline lookup yields CDR1 LNHDA and CDR2 SQIVND (reference sequence). Here the CDR3 reads CASKPLRDRVHSPLHF. In nucleotides, the CDR3 is TGTGCCAGTAAACCCCTCCGGGACAGGGTGCATTCACCCCTCCACTTT.

J is TRBJ2-7 and V is TRBV20-1; the D call may be TRBD1 or TRBD2 (6 bases each). The V gene's germline CDR1 is DFQATT and CDR2 SNEGSKA (reference sequence). CDR3 length: 16 amino acids. V lost 0 bases and J 0 bases, leaving 15 bases between the germline ends. The CDR3 loop is CSARDGVRGASYEQYF. The CDR3 bases are TGCAGTGCTAGAGATGGGGTGAGGGGGGCCTCCTACGAGCAGTACTTC.

The chain combines TRBV10-2 with TRBJ1-5; D remains ambiguous. This CDR3 region has 13 residues. V was cut by 1 base and J by 6 bases, with 7 bases left in between. Germline V gene lookup returns CDR1 WSHSY and CDR2 SAAADI. This CDR3 is CASSEWRTQPQHF. The CDR3 coding sequence is TGCGCCAGCAGTGAGTGGAGGACTCAGCCCCAGCATTTT.

This clonotype came up a few times. Since a much larger clone is just one base distant, this may be a read error. This chain uses TRBV6-5 with TRBJ2-2; 8 bases map to TRBD2. The germline V gene has CDR1 MNHEY and CDR2 SVGAGI. This CDR3 comprises 16 residues. Trimming took 5 bases from V and 5 from J; bases not matched to a gene: 10. The CDR3 coding sequence is TGTGCCAGCAGTCTCCACATAGCGGGACCGACCGGGGAGCTGTTTTTT. It codes for CASSLHIAGPTGELFF.

V and J are TRBV27 and TRBJ2-7; maybe TRBD1 (6 bases). V was pared by 4 bases and J by 2 bases, with 12 bases between. CDR3 length equals 14 residues. CDR1 and CDR2 from the germline V gene are MNHEY and SMNVEV (reference sequence). In DNA form, the CDR3 reads TGTGCCAGCAGTTCCCAGACAGGCACCTACGAGCAGTACTTC. Translating it yields CASSSQTGTYEQYF.

In this sample, this clonotype turned up a few times. The chain couples TRBV4-3 to TRBJ2-1, with no clear D. This CDR3 contains 14 residues. Germline loops: CDR1 LGHNA, CDR2 YSLEER. Trimming stripped 0 bases from V and 4 bases from J, with 7 bases between. The CDR3 coding sequence is TGCGCCAGCAGCCAAGATAAGGGATACAATGAGCAGTTCTTC. This codes for CASSQDKGYNEQFF.

The rearrangement uses TRBV4-1 and TRBJ2-5; D is ambiguous. Trimming left V 0 bases short and J 5 bases short, with 13 bases between. Germline-derived CDR1 and CDR2 are MGHRA and YSYEKL. This CDR3 has 15 amino acids. The CDR3 nucleotides read TGCGCCAGCAGCCAAGATCGCCCAGCCACGGAGACCCAGTACTTC. Protein sequence: CASSQDRPATETQYF.

This chain joins TRBV27 and TRBJ1-1; no definite D call. The CDR3 is 13 amino acids. Germline CDR1 and CDR2: MNHEY and SMNVEV (reference sequence). Trimming removed 6 bases at V and 2 bases at J, with 10 bases between. CDR3 protein: CASSIWSNTEAFF. DNA of the CDR3: TGTGCCAGCAGCATATGGTCTAACACTGAAGCTTTCTTT.

There are many counts of this clonotype. The chain has TRBV28 and TRBJ2-7; 7 bases agree with TRBD1. V shed 6 bases, J shed 2 bases, and the junction held 7 bases outside the gene matches. There are 14 residues in the CDR3. CDR1 MDHEN and CDR2 SYDVKM come from the germline V gene. In nucleotides, the CDR3 is TGTGCCAGCAGCTTTTCCGGGACAGCCTACGAGCAGTACTTC. Protein: CASSFSGTAYEQYF.

This clonotype was detected many times. This chain links TRBV24-1 with TRBJ2-3, with D maybe TRBD2 (6 bases). Trimming shortened V by 9 bases and J by 3 bases, and 15 bases separated the two germline ends. The length of the CDR3 is 14 residues. Germline V gene lookup returns CDR1 KGHDR and CDR2 SFDVKD. CDR3 in DNA: TGTGCCACCGAAGGGGAGGATGGAACAGATACGCAGTATTTT. Its translation is CATEGEDGTDTQYF.

This clonotype was seen only a few times. V is TRBV27 and J is TRBJ2-3; D tentatively fits TRBD1 or TRBD2 (5 bases each). V was trimmed by 7 bases and J by 0 bases, leaving 17 bases between them. This CDR3 spans 16 amino acids. CDR1 MNHEY and CDR2 SMNVEV come from the germline V gene (reference sequence). Here the CDR3 DNA reads TGTGCCAGCAACACGCGGTGGGGGAAAAGCACAGATACGCAGTATTTT. This gives the protein CASNTRWGKSTDTQYF.

This chain uses TRBV18 with TRBJ1-2; 9 bases match TRBD1. The germline CDR1 and CDR2 sequences are KGHSH and LQKENI. This CDR3 spans 16 amino acids. After removal of 0 bases from V and 2 bases from J, the junction contained 4 bases not matched to a gene. Here the CDR3 reads CASSPPRTGENYGYTF. In DNA, the CDR3 is TGTGCCAGCTCACCACCCCGGACAGGGGAAAACTATGGCTACACCTTC.

This clonotype was detected once. This may be a read error, as it is one base from a much larger clone. The V and J genes are TRBV2 and TRBJ2-3, with 8 bases fitting TRBD2. The V segment lost 7 bases and the J segment 1 base; nucleotides outside the gene matches: 16. Germline-derived CDR1 and CDR2 are SNHLY and FYNNEI. CDR3 length: 18 residues. CDR3 sequence reads: CASNPTAGRRGGTDTQYF. CDR3 sequence (DNA): TGTGCCAGCAATCCCACGGCGGGTCGGCGGGGGGGCACAGATACGCAGTATTTT.

J is TRBJ1-1 and V is TRBV12-3 or TRBV12-4, with 7 bases identical to TRBD1. With V trimmed by 6 bases and J by 4 bases, 5 bases remained unmatched. The CDR3 sequence is 13 residues long. CDR3: CASRRDSSTEAFF. The CDR3, as DNA: TGTGCCAGCAGGAGGGACAGTTCCACTGAAGCTTTCTTT.

This sequence joins TRBV7-6 and TRBJ2-3; weak D call: TRBD1 (6 bases). The CDR3 has 15 amino acids. CDR1 SGHVS and CDR2 FNYEAQ come from the germline V gene. Trimming left V 1 base short and J 2 bases short, with 10 bases between. Written as DNA, the CDR3 is TGTGCCAGCAGCTTAGGGGACACGGACACAGATACGCAGTATTTT. This sequence encodes CASSLGDTDTDTQYF.